This T cell receptor beta chain was captured by sequencing in a study of T cell repertoires in cytomegalovirus infection. At least ten counts were recorded for this clonotype. TCRdb called the reads again in MiXCR, with one record for every CDR3 protein. The data contain almost 500,000 distinct CDR3 sequences, about 11% of them singletons. V was trimmed by 5 bases and J by 2 bases, leaving 15 bases between them. The V gene's germline CDR1 is SGHDN and CDR2 FVKESK. This CDR3 has 15 amino acids. The sample was PBMCs. This receptor was identified in a human donor in good health (CMV status not recorded). Some clones in this sample may be carry-over from other donors' samples. The chain recombines TRBV14 with TRBJ1-2; D call uncertain. This CDR3 is CASSAQRAGNYGYTF. The CDR3 DNA reads as TGTGCCAGCAGCGCTCAGCGGGCAGGAAACTATGGCTACACCTTC. The variable domain in full, completed from reference TRBV14 and TRBJ1-2, reads EAGVTQFPSHSVIEKGQTVTLRCDPISGHDNLYWYRRVMGKEIKFLLHFVKESKQDESGMPNNRFLAERTGGTYSTLKVQPAELEDSGVYFCASSAQRAGNYGYTFGSGTRLTVV.